This TCR beta chain is from a study of neurological immune-mediated disorders. Study-wide results and limits: Among expanded clones, no CDR3 amino acid sequences were shared across subjects, a pattern suggesting private repertoires in all groups. HTLV-1-associated myelopathy had the most TCR clonal expansion, and multiple sclerosis had the least, less than healthy controls.

By 5'RACE with 10-nucleotide random UMIs, the cDNA was made. Per sequencing run, 15-18 subjects together gave over 190 million TCR-beta sequences. TCRdb re-called the 5' RACE reads with MiXCR, one entry per CDR3 protein. The table has 11,000 to 15,000 distinct CDR3 sequences, about 12% seen once. On this clonotype: Its antigen is not known. Germline is not matched at one junction end, which may reflect a read error.

Germline CDR1 is SGHKS and CDR2 is YYEKEE (reference sequence). The CDR3 spans 15 residues. This sequence originates from a female donor with HTLV-1-associated myelopathy (HAM/TSP). Sequenced input: CD8+ T cells from blood. This sequence joins TRBV5-5 and TRBJ1-3; D is undetermined. The CDR3 loop is CASSMDGSSRNTIYF. DNA for the CDR3: TGTGCAAGCAGCATGGACGGCAGCTCTAGAAACACCATATATTTT. Variable domain in full (rest from reference TRBV5-5 and TRBJ1-3): DAGVTQSPTHLIKTRGQQVTLRCSPISGHKSVSWYQQVLGQGPQFIFQYYEKEERGRGNFPDRFSARQFPNYSSELNVNALLLGDSALYLCASSMDGSSRNTIYFGEGSWLTVV.